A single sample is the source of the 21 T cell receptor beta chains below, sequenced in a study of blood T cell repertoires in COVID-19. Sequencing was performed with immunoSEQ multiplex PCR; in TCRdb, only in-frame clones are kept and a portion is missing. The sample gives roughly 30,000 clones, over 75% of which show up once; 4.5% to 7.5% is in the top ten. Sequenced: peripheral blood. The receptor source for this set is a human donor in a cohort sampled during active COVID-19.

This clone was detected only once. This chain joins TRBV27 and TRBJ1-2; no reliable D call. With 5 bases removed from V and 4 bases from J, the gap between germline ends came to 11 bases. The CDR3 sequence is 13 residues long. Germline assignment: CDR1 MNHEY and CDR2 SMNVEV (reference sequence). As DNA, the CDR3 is TGTGCCAGCAGTGAAGACACCTTCTATGGCTACACCTTC. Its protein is CASSEDTFYGYTF.

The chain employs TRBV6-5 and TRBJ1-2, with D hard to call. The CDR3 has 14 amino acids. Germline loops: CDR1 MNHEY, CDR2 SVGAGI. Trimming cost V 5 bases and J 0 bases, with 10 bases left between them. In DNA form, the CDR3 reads TGTGCCAGCAGTAGCACGATAACTAACTATGGCTACACCTTC. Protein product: CASSSTITNYGYTF.

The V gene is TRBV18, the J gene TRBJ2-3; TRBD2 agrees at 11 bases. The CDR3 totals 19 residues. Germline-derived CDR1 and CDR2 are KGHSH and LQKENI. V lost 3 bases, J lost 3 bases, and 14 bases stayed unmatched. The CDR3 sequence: CASSPDLAGGPTGTDTQYF. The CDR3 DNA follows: TGTGCCAGCTCACCCGATCTAGCGGGGGGCCCAACTGGGACAGATACGCAGTATTTT.

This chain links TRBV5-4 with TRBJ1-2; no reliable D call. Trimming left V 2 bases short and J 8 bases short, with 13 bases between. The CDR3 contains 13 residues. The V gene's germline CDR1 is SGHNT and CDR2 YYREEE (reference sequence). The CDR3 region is CASSLYRSIGYTF. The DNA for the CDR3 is TGTGCCAGCAGCTTATATCGTAGCATCGGCTACACCTTC.

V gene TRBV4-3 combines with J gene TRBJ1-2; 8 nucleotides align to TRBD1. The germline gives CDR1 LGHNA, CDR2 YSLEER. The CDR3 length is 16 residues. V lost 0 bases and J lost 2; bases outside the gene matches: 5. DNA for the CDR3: TGCGCCAGCAGCCAAGACTTACGGACAGGGAACTATGGCTACACCTTC. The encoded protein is CASSQDLRTGNYGYTF.

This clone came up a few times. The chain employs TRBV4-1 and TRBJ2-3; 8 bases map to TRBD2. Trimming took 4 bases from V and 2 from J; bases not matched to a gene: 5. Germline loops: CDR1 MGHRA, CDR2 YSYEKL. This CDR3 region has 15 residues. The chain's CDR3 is CASSLGRGATDTQYF. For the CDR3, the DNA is TGCGCCAGCAGCCTGGGGCGGGGGGCCACAGATACGCAGTATTTT.

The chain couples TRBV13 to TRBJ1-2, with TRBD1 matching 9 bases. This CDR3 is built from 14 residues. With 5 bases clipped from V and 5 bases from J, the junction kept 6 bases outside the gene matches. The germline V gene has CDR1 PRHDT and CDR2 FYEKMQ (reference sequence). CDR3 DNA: TGTGCCAGCAGCCGTACAGGGGGCCCTTATGGCTACACCTTC. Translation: CASSRTGGPYGYTF.

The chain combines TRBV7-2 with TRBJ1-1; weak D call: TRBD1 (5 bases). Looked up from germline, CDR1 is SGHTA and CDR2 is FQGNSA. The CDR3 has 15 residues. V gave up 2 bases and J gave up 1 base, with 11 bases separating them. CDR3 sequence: CASSLSLGGNTEAFF. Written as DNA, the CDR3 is TGTGCCAGCAGCTTATCCTTGGGGGGGAACACTGAAGCTTTCTTT.

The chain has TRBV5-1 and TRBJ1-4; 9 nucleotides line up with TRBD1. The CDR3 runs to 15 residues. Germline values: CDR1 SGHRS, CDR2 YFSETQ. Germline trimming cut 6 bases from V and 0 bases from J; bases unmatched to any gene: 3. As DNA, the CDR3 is TGCGCCAGCAACCGACAGGGGGCAACTAATGAAAAACTGTTTTTT. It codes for CASNRQGATNEKLFF.

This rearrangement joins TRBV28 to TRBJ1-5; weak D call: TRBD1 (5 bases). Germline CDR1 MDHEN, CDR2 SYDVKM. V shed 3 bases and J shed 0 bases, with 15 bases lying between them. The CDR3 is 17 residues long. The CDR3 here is CASSLGREGASNQPQHF. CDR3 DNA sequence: TGTGCCAGCAGTTTGGGCAGGGAAGGGGCTAGCAATCAGCCCCAGCATTTT.

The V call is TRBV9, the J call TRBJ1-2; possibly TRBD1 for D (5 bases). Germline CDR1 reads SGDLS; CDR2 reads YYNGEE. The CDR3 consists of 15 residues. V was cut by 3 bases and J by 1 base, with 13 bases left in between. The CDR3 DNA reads TGTGCCAGCAGCGCCCAGGTGGGGGGTAACTATGGCTACACCTTC. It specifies CASSAQVGGNYGYTF.

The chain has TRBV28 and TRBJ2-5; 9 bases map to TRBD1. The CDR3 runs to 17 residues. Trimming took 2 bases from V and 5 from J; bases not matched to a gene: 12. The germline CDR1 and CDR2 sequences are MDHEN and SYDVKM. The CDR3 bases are TGTGCCAGCAGTTTACGACGGACAGGGGTGTTAGGTGAGACCCAGTACTTC. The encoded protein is CASSLRRTGVLGETQYF.

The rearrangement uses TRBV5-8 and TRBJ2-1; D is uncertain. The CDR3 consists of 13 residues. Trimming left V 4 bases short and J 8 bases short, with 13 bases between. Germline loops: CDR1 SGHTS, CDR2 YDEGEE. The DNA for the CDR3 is TGTGCCAGCAGCCACACCACAGTGGATGAGCAGTTCTTC. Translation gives CASSHTTVDEQFF.

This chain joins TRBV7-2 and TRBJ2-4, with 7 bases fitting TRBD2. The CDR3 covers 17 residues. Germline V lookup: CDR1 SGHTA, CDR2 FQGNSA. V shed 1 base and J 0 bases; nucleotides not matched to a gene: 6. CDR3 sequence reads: CASSLVGGGIAKNIQYF. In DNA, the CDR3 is TGTGCCAGCAGCTTAGTGGGCGGGGGAATAGCCAAAAACATTCAGTACTTC. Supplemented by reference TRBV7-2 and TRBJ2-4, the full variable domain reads GAGVSQSPSNKVTEKGKDVELRCDPISGHTALYWYRQSLGQGLEFLIYFQGNSAPDKSGLPSDRFSAERTGGSVSTLTIQRTQQEDSAVYLCASSLVGGGIAKNIQYFGAGTRLSVL.

The CDR3 bases are TGCGCCAGCAGCTTGGGACTAGCGGGGAACTACGAGCAGTACTTC. Amino acids: CASSLGLAGNYEQYF. The genes are TRBV5-1 and TRBJ2-7, with 11 bases identical to TRBD2. This CDR3 is 15 amino acids long. Per germline, CDR1 SGHRS and CDR2 YFSETQ. V lost 0 bases and J lost 3; bases outside the gene matches: 2. The whole variable domain, filled in from reference TRBV5-1 and TRBJ2-7, reads KAGVTQTPRYLIKTRGQQVTLSCSPISGHRSVSWYQQTPGQGLQFLFEYFSETQRNKGNFPGRFSGRQFSNSRSEMNVSTLELGDSALYLCASSLGLAGNYEQYFGPGTRLTVT.

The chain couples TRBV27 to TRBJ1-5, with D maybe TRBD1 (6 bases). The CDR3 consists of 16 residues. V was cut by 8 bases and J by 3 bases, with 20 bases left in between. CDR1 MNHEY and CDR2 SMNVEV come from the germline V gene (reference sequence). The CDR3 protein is CASGATRGGLNQPQHF. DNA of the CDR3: TGTGCCAGCGGTGCGACGAGGGGGGGACTCAATCAGCCCCAGCATTTT.

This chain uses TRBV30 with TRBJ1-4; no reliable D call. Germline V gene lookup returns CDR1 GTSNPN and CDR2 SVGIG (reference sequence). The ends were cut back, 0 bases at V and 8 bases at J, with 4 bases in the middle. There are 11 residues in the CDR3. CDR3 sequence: CAWSVGEKLFF. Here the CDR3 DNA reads TGTGCCTGGAGTGTCGGGGAAAAACTGTTTTTT. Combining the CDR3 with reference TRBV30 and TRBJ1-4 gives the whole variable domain SQTIHQWPATLVQPVGSPLSLECTVEGTSNPNLYWYRQAAGRGLQLLFYSVGIGQISSEVPQNLSASRPQDRQFILSSKKLLLSDSGFYLCAWSVGEKLFFGSGTQLSVL.

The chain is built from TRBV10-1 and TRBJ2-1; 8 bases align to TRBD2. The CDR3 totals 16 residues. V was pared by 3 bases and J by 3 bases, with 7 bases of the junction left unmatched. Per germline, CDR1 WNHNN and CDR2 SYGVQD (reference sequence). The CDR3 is CASSDRRTSSYNEQFF. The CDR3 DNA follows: TGCGCCAGCAGTGATCGTCGGACTAGCAGCTACAATGAGCAGTTCTTC.

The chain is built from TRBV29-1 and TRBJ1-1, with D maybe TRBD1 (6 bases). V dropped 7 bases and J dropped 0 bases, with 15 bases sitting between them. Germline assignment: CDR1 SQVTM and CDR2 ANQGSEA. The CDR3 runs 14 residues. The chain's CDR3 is CSAQQGLLNTEAFF. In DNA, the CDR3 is TGCAGCGCTCAACAGGGCCTACTGAACACTGAAGCTTTCTTT. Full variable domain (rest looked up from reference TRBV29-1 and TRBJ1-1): SAVISQKPSRDICQRGTSLTIQCQVDSQVTMMFWYRQQPGQSLTLIATANQGSEATYESGFVIDKFPISRPNLTFSTLTVSNMSPEDSSIYLCSAQQGLLNTEAFFGQGTRLTVV.

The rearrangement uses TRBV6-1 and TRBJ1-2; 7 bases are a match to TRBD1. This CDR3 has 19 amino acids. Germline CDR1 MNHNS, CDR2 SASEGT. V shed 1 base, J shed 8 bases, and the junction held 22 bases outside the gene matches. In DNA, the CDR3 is TGTGCCAGCAGTGAAGGTGAAGGTGTGGGACAGTACCTATTTTTGGGCTACACCTTC. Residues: CASSEGEGVGQYLFLGYTF.

CDR3 DNA sequence: TGTGCCAGCGCGTCTAGTGATCGGGGCGAGCAGTACTTC. Encoded protein: CASASSDRGEQYF. This chain uses TRBV7-9 with TRBJ2-7, with a tentative D call TRBD2 (5 bases). Germline V gene lookup returns CDR1 SEHNR and CDR2 FQNEAQ (reference sequence). Between the trimmed V and J ends, which lost 8 bases and 6 bases, there was a span of 17 bases. CDR3 length equals 13 residues.